The present T cell receptor beta chain was sequenced within a study of blood T cell repertoires in COVID-19. In the study overall: Both acute and convalescent COVID-19 samples were obtained from the United States, Italy and Spain. The cDNA or gDNA used as material had been derived from T cells, B-cell-depleted T cells, or PBMCs.

TCRdb keeps only in-frame clones here, not all; method: immunoSEQ multiplex PCR. The sample holds approximately 200,000 clones, around 80% seen once. Per the germline V gene, CDR1 is ENHRY and CDR2 is SYGVKD. The V gene lost 5 bases and the J gene lost 4 bases, with 9 bases spanning the gap. The CDR3 length is 13 residues. This clone was counted only a few times. This TCR was sampled from a woman over 75 with COVID-19, enrolled during active disease. What was sequenced was peripheral blood. The chain uses TRBV10-3 and TRBJ1-5, with D possibly matching TRBD1 (6 bases). This chain's CDR3 is CAISSQGNQPQHF. In DNA, the CDR3 is TGTGCCATCAGTTCTCAGGGGAATCAGCCCCAGCATTTT.